This T cell receptor beta chain was sequenced in a study of cytomegalovirus exposure and HLA in healthy donors. As for the study in general: Genetic ancestry analysis placed around four fifths of the 300 to 500 donors that were genotyped in the Caucasian-associated cluster. Findings and caveats of the study: An analysis was carried out at a later point. It showed that HLA-associated TCR beta chains were more clonally expanded than equally common non-associated chains. According to reports, the classifier identified cytomegalovirus status with high specificity and sensitivity. Later analysis identified a missense DCLRE1C variant that was linked to TCR beta V- and J-gene trimming.

Germline CDR1 reads SGHTA; CDR2 reads FQGNSA. The CDR3 has 15 residues. V lost 1 base, J lost 15 bases, and 7 bases stayed unmatched. Comments on this clone: Antigen: not known.

The PCR made use of 60 Vbeta and 13 Jbeta primers. Assay: immunoSEQ multiplex PCR; the TCRdb copy retains only in-frame clones and omits some. This table has about 160,000 clones, around four fifths appearing once. The chain employs TRBV7-2 and TRBJ2-4; 15 bases match TRBD2. This TCR came from a woman in her twenties or thirties in good health and CMV-seronegative. What was sequenced was PBMCs. CDR3 residues: CASSLGTSGGAVRYF. As DNA, the CDR3 is TGTGCCAGCAGCTTAGGGACTAGCGGGGGGGCCGTACGGTACTTC.